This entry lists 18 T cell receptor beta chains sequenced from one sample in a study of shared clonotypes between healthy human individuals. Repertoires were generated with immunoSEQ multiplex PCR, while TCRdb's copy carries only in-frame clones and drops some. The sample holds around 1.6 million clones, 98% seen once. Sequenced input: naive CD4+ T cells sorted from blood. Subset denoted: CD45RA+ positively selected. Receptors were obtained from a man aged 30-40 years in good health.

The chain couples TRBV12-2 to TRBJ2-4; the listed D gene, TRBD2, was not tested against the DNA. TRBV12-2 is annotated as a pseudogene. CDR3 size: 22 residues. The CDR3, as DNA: TGTGCAAGTCGCTTAGCGGGTTGTAGGGGACTAGCGGGAGGTTTAGCCAAAAACATTCAGTACTTC. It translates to CASRLAGCRGLAGGLAKNIQYF.

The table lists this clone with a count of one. The CDR3, as DNA: TGTGCCAGCAGCGACCTATCCGGACAGGCCTTCTACGAGCAGTACTTC. This codes for CASSDLSGQAFYEQYF. The chain joins TRBV27 to TRBJ2-7, with 7 bases identical to TRBD1. Unmatched junction bases numbered 14, after V lost 6 bases and J lost 3 bases. CDR3 length equals 16 residues. CDR1 and CDR2 (germline): MNHEY, SMNVEV (reference sequence).

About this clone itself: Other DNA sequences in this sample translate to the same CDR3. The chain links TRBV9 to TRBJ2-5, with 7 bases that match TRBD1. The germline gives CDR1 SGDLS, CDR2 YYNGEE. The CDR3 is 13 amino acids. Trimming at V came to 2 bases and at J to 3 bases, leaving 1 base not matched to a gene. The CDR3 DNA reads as TGTGCCAGCAGCGTGGGGACAGAAGAGACCCAGTACTTC. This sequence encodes CASSVGTEETQYF.

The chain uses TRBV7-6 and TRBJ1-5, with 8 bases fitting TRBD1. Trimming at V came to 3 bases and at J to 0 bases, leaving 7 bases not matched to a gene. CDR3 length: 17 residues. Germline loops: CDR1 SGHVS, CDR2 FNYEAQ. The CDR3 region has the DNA TGTGCCAGCAGCTTCCGGGACAGGCTTTATAGCAATCAGCCCCAGCATTTT. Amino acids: CASSFRDRLYSNQPQHF.

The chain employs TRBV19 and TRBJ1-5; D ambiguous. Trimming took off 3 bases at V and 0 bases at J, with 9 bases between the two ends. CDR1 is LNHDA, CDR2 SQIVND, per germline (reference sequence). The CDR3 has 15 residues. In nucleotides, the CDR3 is TGTGCCAGTAGTATCTCTACAGTTAGCAATCAGCCCCAGCATTTT. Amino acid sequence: CASSISTVSNQPQHF. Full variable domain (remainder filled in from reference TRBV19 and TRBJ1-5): DGGITQSPKYLFRKEGQNVTLSCEQNLNHDAMYWYRQDPGQGLRLIYYSQIVNDFQKGDIAEGYSVSREKKESFPLTVTSAQKNPTAFYLCASSISTVSNQPQHFGDGTRLSIL.

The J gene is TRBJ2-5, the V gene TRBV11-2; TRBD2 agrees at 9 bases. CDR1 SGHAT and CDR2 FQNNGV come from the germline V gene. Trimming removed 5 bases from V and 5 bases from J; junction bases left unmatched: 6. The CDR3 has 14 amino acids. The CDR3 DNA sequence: TGTGCCAGCAGCCTAAGCGGGAGGACCGAGACCCAGTACTTC. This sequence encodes CASSLSGRTETQYF.

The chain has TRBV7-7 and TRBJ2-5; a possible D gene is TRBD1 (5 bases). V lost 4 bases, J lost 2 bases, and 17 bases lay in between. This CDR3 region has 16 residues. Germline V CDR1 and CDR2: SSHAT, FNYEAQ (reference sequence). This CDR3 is CASSSRMTDRQETQYF. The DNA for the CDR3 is TGTGCCAGCAGCTCCCGAATGACCGACAGACAAGAGACCCAGTACTTC.

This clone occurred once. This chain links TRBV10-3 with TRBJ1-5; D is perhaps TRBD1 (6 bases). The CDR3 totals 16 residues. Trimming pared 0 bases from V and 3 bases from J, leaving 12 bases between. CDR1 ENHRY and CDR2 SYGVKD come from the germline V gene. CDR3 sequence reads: CAISESGPGVNQPQHF. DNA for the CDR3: TGTGCCATCAGTGAGTCGGGGCCAGGGGTCAATCAGCCCCAGCATTTT.

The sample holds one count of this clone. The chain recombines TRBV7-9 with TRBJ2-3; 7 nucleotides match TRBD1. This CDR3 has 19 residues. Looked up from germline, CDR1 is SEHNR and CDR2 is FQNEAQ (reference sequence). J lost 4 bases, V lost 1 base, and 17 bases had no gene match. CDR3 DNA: TGTGCCAGCAGCTTAGGAAAGTTGCAGGGGGTTACCTCCGCAGATACGCAGTATTTT. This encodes CASSLGKLQGVTSADTQYF.

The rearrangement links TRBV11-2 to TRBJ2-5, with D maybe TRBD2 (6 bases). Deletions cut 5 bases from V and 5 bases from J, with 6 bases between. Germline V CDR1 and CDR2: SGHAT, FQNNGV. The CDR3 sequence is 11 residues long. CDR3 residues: CASSRGETQYF. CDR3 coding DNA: TGTGCCAGCAGCCGGGGGGAGACCCAGTACTTC.

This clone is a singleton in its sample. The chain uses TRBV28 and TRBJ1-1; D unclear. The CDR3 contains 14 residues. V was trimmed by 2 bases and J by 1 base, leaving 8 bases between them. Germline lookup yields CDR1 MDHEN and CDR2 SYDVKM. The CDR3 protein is CASSLRDWNTEAFF. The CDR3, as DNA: TGTGCCAGCAGTTTAAGGGATTGGAACACTGAAGCTTTCTTT.

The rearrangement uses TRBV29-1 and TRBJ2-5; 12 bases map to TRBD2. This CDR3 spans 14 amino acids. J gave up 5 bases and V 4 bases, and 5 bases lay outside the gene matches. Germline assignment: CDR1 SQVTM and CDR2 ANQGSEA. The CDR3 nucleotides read TGCAGCGTTGTTCCGACTAGCGGGAGTGAGACCCAGTACTTC. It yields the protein CSVVPTSGSETQYF.

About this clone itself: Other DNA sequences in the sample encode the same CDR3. CDR3 coding DNA: TGCGCCAGCAGTGAGAGTGGACAGCCCCAGCATTTT. Protein sequence: CASSESGQPQHF. V gene TRBV10-2 combines with J gene TRBJ1-5; D gene uncertain. The germline gives CDR1 WSHSY, CDR2 SAAADI. V shed 2 bases and J shed 7 bases, with 6 bases lying between them. The CDR3 runs to 12 residues.

The CDR3 protein is CASSSEVAGVNTGELFF. The CDR3 DNA follows: TGTGCCAGCAGCAGTGAGGTAGCGGGAGTAAACACCGGGGAGCTGTTTTTT. The chain employs TRBV5-4 and TRBJ2-2, with 9 nucleotides matching TRBD2. This CDR3 comprises 17 residues. Losses at the gene ends were 4 bases for V and 2 bases for J; bases not matched to a gene: 9. Germline loops: CDR1 SGHNT, CDR2 YYREEE (reference sequence).

The CDR3 nucleotides read TGTGCCAGCAGCTTAGAAGGGGGGGGGAATCAGCCCCAGCATTTT. This translates into CASSLEGGGNQPQHF. The rearrangement joins TRBV11-2 to TRBJ1-5, with D perhaps matching TRBD1 (6 bases). CDR1 is SGHAT, CDR2 FQNNGV, per germline. The length of the CDR3 is 15 residues. The ends were cut back, 0 bases at V and 4 bases at J, with 10 bases in the middle.

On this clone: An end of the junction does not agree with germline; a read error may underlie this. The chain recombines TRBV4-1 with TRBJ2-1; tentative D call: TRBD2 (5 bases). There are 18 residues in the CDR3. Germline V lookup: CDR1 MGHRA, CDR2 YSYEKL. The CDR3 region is CASSQERLADGSHNEQFF. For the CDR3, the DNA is TGCGCCAGCAGCCAAGAACGTCTAGCTGACGGCTCCCACAATGAGCAGTTCTTC.

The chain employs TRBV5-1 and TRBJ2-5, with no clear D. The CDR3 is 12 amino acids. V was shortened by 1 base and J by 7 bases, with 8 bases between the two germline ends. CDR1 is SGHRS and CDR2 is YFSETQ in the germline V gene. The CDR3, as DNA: TGCGCCAGCAGCTTGACCCCTGGGACCCAGTACTTC. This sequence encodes CASSLTPGTQYF.

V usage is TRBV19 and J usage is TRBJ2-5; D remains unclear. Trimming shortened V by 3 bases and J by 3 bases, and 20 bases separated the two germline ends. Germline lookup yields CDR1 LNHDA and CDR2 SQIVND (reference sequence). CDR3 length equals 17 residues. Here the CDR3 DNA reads TGTGCCAGTAGTATCGGATTCCCCGAGCTCTCAAAAGAGACCCAGTACTTC. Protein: CASSIGFPELSKETQYF.